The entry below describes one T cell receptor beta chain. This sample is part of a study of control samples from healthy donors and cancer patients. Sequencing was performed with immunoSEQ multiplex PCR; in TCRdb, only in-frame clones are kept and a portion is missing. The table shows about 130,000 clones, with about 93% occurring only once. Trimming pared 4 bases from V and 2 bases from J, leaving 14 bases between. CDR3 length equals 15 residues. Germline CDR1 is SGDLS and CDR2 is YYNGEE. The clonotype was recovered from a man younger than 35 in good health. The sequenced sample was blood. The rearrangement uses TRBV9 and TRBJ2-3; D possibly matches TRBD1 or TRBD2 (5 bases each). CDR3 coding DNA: TGTGCCAGCAGCCCACAGAGGGGAACCACAGATACGCAGTATTTT. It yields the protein CASSPQRGTTDTQYF.